A selection of T cell receptor beta chains follows, all from one sample in a study of PD-1 blockade in classical Hodgkin lymphoma. Produced via immunoSEQ multiplex PCR; TCRdb's table is partial and in-frame only. Here the sample spans roughly 30,000 clones, over 75% being singletons. Material: CD4+ T cells from blood, obtained before the fourth cycle of nivolumab. These receptor sequences come from a human donor with classical Hodgkin lymphoma. The CDR3 runs from the conserved cysteine through the conserved F or W. A D gene is named only where the DNA matches it firmly. Not all rows give a size; the values are once, few, many and, for expanded clones, a class.

size	V	D	J	DNA	CDR3
NA	TRBV18	NA	TRBJ1-1	TGTGCCAGCTCACCACTGGGAATGAACACTGAAGCTTTCTTT	CASSPLGMNTEAFF
NA	TRBV4-1	NA	TRBJ2-5	TGCGCCAGCAGCCAATATTCCACTCAGGGACGAGAGACCCAGTACTTC	CASSQYSTQGRETQYF
NA	TRBV2	TRBD1	TRBJ1-3	TGTGCCAGCAGCGGACAGGGGACGATCTCTGGAAACACCATATATTTT	CASSGQGTISGNTIYF
NA	TRBV5-4	TRBD2	TRBJ2-3	TGTGCCAGCAGCCCCGGGACTAGCGGGGGGATGGATACGCAGTATTTT	CASSPGTSGGMDTQYF
NA	TRBV18	NA	TRBJ1-5	TGTGCCAGCTCACCTCCGGGCGGGGCAGGGAGCAATCAGCCCCAGCATTTT	CASSPPGGAGSNQPQHF
NA	TRBV6-5	NA	TRBJ1-2	TGTGCCAGCAGTCGGCTTCTGGGCTCTGGCTACACCTTC	CASSRLLGSGYTF
NA	TRBV6-1	NA	TRBJ1-5	TGTGCCAGCAGTGAGCAGCCTAATCAGCCCCAGCATTTT	CASSEQPNQPQHF
NA	TRBV7-2	TRBD1	TRBJ1-6	TGTGCCAGCAGCGTGACAGGGGCTAATTCACCCCTCCACTTT	CASSVTGANSPLHF
few	TRBV5-1	NA	TRBJ2-5	TGCGCCAGCAGCAACTACAGGGGAGGGCCCCAAGAGACCCAGTACTTC	CASSNYRGGPQETQYF
NA	TRBV28	NA	TRBJ1-5	TGTGCCAGCAGTTTGGTAGGGGTTAGCAATCAGCCCCAGCATTTT	CASSLVGVSNQPQHF
NA	TRBV15	TRBD2	TRBJ2-1	TGTGCCACCAGTTTACTAGCGGGAAGCTGGGAGCAGTTCTTC	CATSLLAGSWEQFF
NA	TRBV2	NA	TRBJ2-3	TGTGCCAGCAGCGCCGACAGGCTCCAGGATACGCAGTATTTT	CASSADRLQDTQYF
NA	TRBV5-1	TRBD1	TRBJ2-1	TGCGCCAGCAGCTCAACAGGGGCCGAAGGCAATGAGCAGTTCTTC	CASSSTGAEGNEQFF
NA	TRBV6-5	NA	TRBJ1-1	TGTGCCAGCAGTTACTCCGAAGTGACTGAAGCTTTCTTT	CASSYSEVTEAFF
NA	TRBV18	TRBD2	TRBJ2-5	TGTGCCAGCTCACCGCTGACTAGCGGAGAGACCCAGTACTTC	CASSPLTSGETQYF
few	TRBV6-1	TRBD1	TRBJ1-2	TGTGCCAGCAAGGACAGGGGGCGAGATAACTATGGCTACACCTTC	CASKDRGRDNYGYTF
few	TRBV19	TRBD1	TRBJ1-1	TGTGCCAGTAAACAGGGGTCCGGTATGAACACTGAAGCTTTCTTT	CASKQGSGMNTEAFF
NA	TRBV6-4	TRBD2	TRBJ2-7	TGTGCCATCCCACGGGGGGGTATTAACTTC	CAIPRGGINF
NA	TRBV28	TRBD2	TRBJ2-1	TGTGCCAGCATCGGGGGAGGGTCGTATGAGCAGTTCTTC	CASIGGGSYEQFF
NA	TRBV5-1	NA	TRBJ1-1	TGCGCCAGCAGCTTGAGAGTGGGCACTGAAGCTTTCTTT	CASSLRVGTEAFF
few	TRBV7-9	TRBD1	TRBJ1-1	TGTGCCAGCAGCTTGGGACAGATCACTGAAGCTTTCTTT	CASSLGQITEAFF
NA	TRBV10-3	NA	TRBJ1-3	TGTGCCATCAGTGACAGGGGAAGAAACACCATATATTTT	CAISDRGRNTIYF
NA	TRBV19	NA	TRBJ1-5	TGTGCCAGTAGTATAGGATTGGCGGGGCCGCATCAGCCCCAGCATTTT	CASSIGLAGPHQPQHF
NA	TRBV7-3	NA	TRBJ1-2	TGTGCCAGCAGAAACCGTCCGGGAGGTGACCTGACGTTC	CASRNRPGGDLTF
NA	TRBV11-2	NA	TRBJ2-2	TGTGCCAGCAGCGGGACCACCGGGGAGCTGTTTTTT	CASSGTTGELFF
NA	TRBV6-6	NA	TRBJ1-1	TGTGCCAGCAGTTTTCAGGAGCTAACTGAAGCTTTCTTT	CASSFQELTEAFF
NA	TRBV5-4	TRBD2	TRBJ2-2	TGTGCCAGCAGCCCGGGGACTAGCGGGAATAGCGGGGAGCTGTTTTTT	CASSPGTSGNSGELFF
few	TRBV11-2	TRBD1	TRBJ2-2	TGTGCCAGCAGCCTTCTGACAGGGGCGAGCACCGGGGAGCTGTTTTTT	CASSLLTGASTGELFF
NA	TRBV4-2	NA	TRBJ1-4	TGTGCCAGCAGCCAAGAAAGGAGGGCCAGCCAGAATGAAAAACTGTTTTTT	CASSQERRASQNEKLFF
NA	TRBV28	TRBD1	TRBJ1-4	TGTGCCAGCACCGACAGGGGGTATGAAAAACTGTTTTTT	CASTDRGYEKLFF
NA	TRBV5-6	NA	TRBJ2-7	TGTGCCAGCAGCCACCGGGGGCCAGGGGGCTACGAGCAGTACTTC	CASSHRGPGGYEQYF
NA	TRBV10-3	NA	TRBJ2-7	TGTGCCATCGGCGCGGGGGCGGCGGGACAGTACTTC	CAIGAGAAGQYF
NA	TRBV6-5	NA	TRBJ2-7	TGTGCCAGCAAGCGGGACAGGAGATCCTACGAGCAGTACTTC	CASKRDRRSYEQYF
NA	TRBV6-5	NA	TRBJ1-2	TGTGCCAGCAGTTACTCGATGCTGACTGATTTCTATGGCTACACCTTC	CASSYSMLTDFYGYTF
few	TRBV4-1	NA	TRBJ2-5	TGCGCCAGCAGCCATGTGGGGAGCCAAGAGACCCAGTACTTC	CASSHVGSQETQYF
few	TRBV9	NA	TRBJ2-1	TGTGCCAGCAGCGTAGGAGACCTAACAAATGAGCAGTTCTTC	CASSVGDLTNEQFF
NA	TRBV7-2	NA	TRBJ1-2	TGTGCCAGCAGCTTAGGTTTTGGACAGATCCGCTATGGCTACACCTTC	CASSLGFGQIRYGYTF
NA	TRBV5-4	NA	TRBJ2-2	TGTGCCAGCAGCTTGGGGGTGGACACCGGGGAGCTGTTTTTT	CASSLGVDTGELFF
NA	TRBV6-5	TRBD1	TRBJ1-2	TGTGCCAGCAGTTACTCTGTGACAGGGGGCGGCTACACCTTC	CASSYSVTGGGYTF
NA	TRBV19	NA	TRBJ1-5	TGTGCCAGTAGCCCGATCGGGATATATAGCAATCAGCCCCAGCATTTT	CASSPIGIYSNQPQHF
NA	TRBV18	NA	TRBJ1-4	TGTGCCAGCTCTCTCGCCGGCACTTACGGTGAAAAACTGTTTTTT	CASSLAGTYGEKLFF
NA	TRBV7-3	NA	TRBJ2-3	TGTGCCAGCAGCTCTGTGGGTGGAGATACGCAGTATTTT	CASSSVGGDTQYF
NA	TRBV20-1	NA	TRBJ2-5	TGCAGTGCTAACCTTGGGTGGGGGCAGTACTTC	CSANLGWGQYF
NA	TRBV7-9	NA	TRBJ2-3	TGTGCCAGCAGCTTCACAGATACGCAGTATTTT	CASSFTDTQYF
NA	TRBV6-6	TRBD1	TRBJ1-4	TGTGCCAGCAGTGACAGGGGTACTAATGAAAAACTGTTTTTT	CASSDRGTNEKLFF